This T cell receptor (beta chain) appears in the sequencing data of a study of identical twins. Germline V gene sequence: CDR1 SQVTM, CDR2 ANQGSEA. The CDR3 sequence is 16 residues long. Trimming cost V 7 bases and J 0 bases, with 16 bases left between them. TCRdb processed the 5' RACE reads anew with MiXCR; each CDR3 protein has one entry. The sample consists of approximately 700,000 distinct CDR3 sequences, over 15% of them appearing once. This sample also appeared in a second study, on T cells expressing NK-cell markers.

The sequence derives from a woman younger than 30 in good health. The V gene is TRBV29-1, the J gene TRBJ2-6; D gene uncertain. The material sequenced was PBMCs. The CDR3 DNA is TGCAGCGCTGTGAATACGGATAGCTCTGGGGCCAACGTCCTGACTTTC. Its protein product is CSAVNTDSSGANVLTF. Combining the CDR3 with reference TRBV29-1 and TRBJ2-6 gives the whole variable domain SAVISQKPSRDICQRGTSLTIQCQVDSQVTMMFWYRQQPGQSLTLIATANQGSEATYESGFVIDKFPISRPNLTFSTLTVSNMSPEDSSIYLCSAVNTDSSGANVLTFGAGSRLTVL.